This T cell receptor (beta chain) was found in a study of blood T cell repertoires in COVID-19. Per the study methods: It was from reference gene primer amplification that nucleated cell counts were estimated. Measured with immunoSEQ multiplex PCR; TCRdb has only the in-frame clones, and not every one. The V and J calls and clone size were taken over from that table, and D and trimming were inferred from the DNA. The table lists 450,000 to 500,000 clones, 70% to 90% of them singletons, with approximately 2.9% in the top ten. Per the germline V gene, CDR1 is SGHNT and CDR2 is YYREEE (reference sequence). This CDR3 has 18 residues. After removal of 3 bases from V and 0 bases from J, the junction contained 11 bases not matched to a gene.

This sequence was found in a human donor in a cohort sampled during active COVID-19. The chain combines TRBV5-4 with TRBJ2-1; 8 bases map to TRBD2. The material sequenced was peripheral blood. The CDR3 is CASSSPSGTRFSYNEQFF. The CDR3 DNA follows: TGTGCCAGCAGCTCTCCTTCAGGGACTAGGTTCTCCTACAATGAGCAGTTCTTC.